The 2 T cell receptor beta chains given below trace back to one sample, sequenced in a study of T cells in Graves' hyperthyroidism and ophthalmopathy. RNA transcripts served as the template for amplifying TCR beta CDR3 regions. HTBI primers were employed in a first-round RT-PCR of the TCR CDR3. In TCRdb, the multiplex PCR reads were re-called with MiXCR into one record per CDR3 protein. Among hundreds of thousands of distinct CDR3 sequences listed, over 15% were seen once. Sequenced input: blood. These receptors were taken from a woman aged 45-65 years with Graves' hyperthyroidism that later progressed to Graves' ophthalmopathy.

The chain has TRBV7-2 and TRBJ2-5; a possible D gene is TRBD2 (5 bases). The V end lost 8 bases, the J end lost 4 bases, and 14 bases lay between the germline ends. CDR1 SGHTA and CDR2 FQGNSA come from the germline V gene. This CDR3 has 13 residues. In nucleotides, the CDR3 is TGTGCCAGCGGGAGCGGTCTTTTAGAGACCCAGTACTTC. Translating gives CASGSGLLETQYF.

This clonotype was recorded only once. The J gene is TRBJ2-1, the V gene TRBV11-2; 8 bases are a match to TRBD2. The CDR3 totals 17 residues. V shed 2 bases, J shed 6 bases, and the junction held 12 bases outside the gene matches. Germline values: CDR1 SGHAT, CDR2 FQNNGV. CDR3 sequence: CASSLSRGTRSPNEQFF. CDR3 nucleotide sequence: TGTGCCAGCAGCTTATCTAGAGGGACTAGATCTCCCAATGAGCAGTTCTTC. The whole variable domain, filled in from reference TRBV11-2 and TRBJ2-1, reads EAGVAQSPRYKIIEKRQSVAFWCNPISGHATLYWYQQILGQGPKLLIQFQNNGVVDDSQLPKDRFSAERLKGVDSTLKIQPAKLEDSAVYLCASSLSRGTRSPNEQFFGPGTRLTVL.